This entry lists 30 T cell receptor beta chains sequenced from one sample in a study of blood T cell repertoires in COVID-19. Data came from immunoSEQ multiplex PCR; TCRdb stores just in-frame clones and leaves some out. The data show hundreds of thousands of clones, 75% to 85% seen once. The specimen sequenced was peripheral blood. Receptors were obtained from a woman in her twenties or thirties with COVID-19, enrolled during active disease.

The J gene is TRBJ2-7, the V gene TRBV7-2; possible D gene TRBD2, 5 bases. This CDR3 has 12 amino acids. Germline CDR1 is SGHTA and CDR2 is FQGNSA. V was clipped by 2 bases and J by 7 bases, with 9 bases between them. CDR3 DNA: TGTGCCAGCAGCTTACCCTGGAGGGAGCAGTACTTC. It codes for CASSLPWREQYF.

This clone occurred a few times. The chain links TRBV2 to TRBJ2-1; 14 nucleotides align to TRBD2. Trimming at V came to 2 bases and at J to 5 bases, leaving 8 bases not matched to a gene. CDR1 SNHLY and CDR2 FYNNEI come from the germline V gene. CDR3 length: 18 residues. CDR3 in DNA: TGTGCCAGCAGTGAATCTATGGGACTAGCGGGAGAGAACAATGAGCAGTTCTTC. Protein product: CASSESMGLAGENNEQFF. The full variable domain, in which reference TRBV2 and TRBJ2-1 provide the parts outside the CDR3, is EPEVTQTPSHQVTQMGQEVILRCVPISNHLYFYWYRQILGQKVEFLVSFYNNEISEKSEIFDDQFSVERPDGSNFTLKIRSTKLEDSAMYFCASSESMGLAGENNEQFFGPGTRLTVL.

This clone was recorded a few times. This sequence joins TRBV7-9 and TRBJ1-1; perhaps TRBD1 as D (5 bases). The V gene lost 4 bases and the J gene lost 12 bases, with 15 bases spanning the gap. The CDR3 contains 12 residues. The V gene's germline CDR1 is SEHNR and CDR2 FQNEAQ (reference sequence). The CDR3 region has the DNA TGTGCCAGCAGCTACAACAGGCCCCTGACTTTCTTT. The encoded protein is CASSYNRPLTFF. Together with reference TRBV7-9 and TRBJ1-1, the CDR3 gives the full variable domain: DTGVSQNPRHKITKRGQNVTFRCDPISEHNRLYWYRQTLGQGPEFLTYFQNEAQLEKSRLLSDRFSAERPKGSFSTLEIQRTEQGDSAMYLCASSYNRPLTFFGQGTRLTVV.

This chain connects TRBV7-9 to TRBJ2-7, with 7 nucleotides matching TRBD1. Germline V gives CDR1 SEHNR, CDR2 FQNEAQ (reference sequence). Losses at the gene ends were 5 bases for V and 2 bases for J; bases not matched to a gene: 3. The CDR3 totals 13 residues. The CDR3 loop reads CASSRDSTYEQYF. CDR3 DNA sequence: TGTGCCAGCAGCCGGGACAGTACCTACGAGCAGTACTTC.

The rearrangement links TRBV9 to TRBJ2-7; 7 bases agree with TRBD1. The CDR3 consists of 15 residues. CDR1 SGDLS and CDR2 YYNGEE come from the germline V gene. Losses at the gene ends were 3 bases for V and 7 bases for J; bases not matched to a gene: 13. The CDR3 region has the DNA TGTGCCAGCAGCGCAACCGGGACAGCGGATTGGGAGCAGTACTTC. Translating it yields CASSATGTADWEQYF.

The chain uses TRBV9 and TRBJ2-1; possible D gene TRBD1, 6 bases. This CDR3 comprises 15 residues. Per the germline V gene, CDR1 is SGDLS and CDR2 is YYNGEE. V was trimmed by 0 bases and J by 0 bases, leaving 7 bases between them. The CDR3, as DNA: TGTGCCAGCAGCGTAGAGGGGGACTCCTACAATGAGCAGTTCTTC. Translation: CASSVEGDSYNEQFF.

CDR3 sequence (DNA): TGTGCCAGCAGGGACAAATGGACCAGTGGGTTCCACGAGCAGTACTTC. This gives the protein CASRDKWTSGFHEQYF. The V gene is TRBV27, the J gene TRBJ2-7, with a weak D call TRBD1 (5 bases). V lost 6 bases to trimming and J lost 5 bases, with 23 bases between them. Germline CDR1 reads MNHEY; CDR2 reads SMNVEV (reference sequence). The CDR3 is 16 amino acids.

Ten or more counts support this clone. This chain connects TRBV3-1 (or the pseudogene TRBV3-2) to TRBJ2-7; TRBD2 agrees at 14 bases. Germline V CDR1 and CDR2: LGHDT, YNNKEL (reference sequence). Unmatched junction bases numbered 4, after V lost 4 bases and J lost 5 bases. The CDR3 runs to 15 residues. CDR3 amino acids: CASSRLAGGPDEQYF. In nucleotides, the CDR3 is TGTGCCAGCAGCCGACTAGCGGGAGGGCCCGACGAGCAGTACTTC.

This clone was seen only once. The V gene is TRBV7-3, the J gene TRBJ1-6, with a possible D match to TRBD1 (6 bases). Trimming stripped 5 bases from V and 10 bases from J, with 15 bases between. This CDR3 contains 14 residues. CDR1 is SGHTA, CDR2 FQGTGA, per germline. The CDR3 DNA reads TGTGCCAGCAGCGCGGGGGGCGGTAACTCACCCCTCCACTTT. Amino acid sequence: CASSAGGGNSPLHF.

This chain joins TRBV24-1 and TRBJ2-2; TRBD2 matches at 9 bases. The junction had 9 bases not matched to a gene; V was cut back by 3 bases and J by 5 bases. The CDR3 length is 17 residues. The V gene's germline CDR1 is KGHDR and CDR2 SFDVKD. The CDR3 nucleotides are TGTGCCACCAGTGATGGGGGTAGCGGGGGCTGGACCGGGGAGCTGTTTTTT. Amino acid sequence: CATSDGGSGGWTGELFF.

This rearrangement joins TRBV5-1 to TRBJ2-3; possibly TRBD2 for D (6 bases). In germline, CDR1 is SGHRS, CDR2 YFSETQ. V lost 7 bases to trimming and J lost 2 bases, with 17 bases between them. The CDR3 has 15 residues. CDR3 sequence: CASGPGLATTDTQYF. The CDR3 DNA reads TGCGCCAGCGGCCCCGGGCTAGCGACCACAGATACGCAGTATTTT.

This chain uses TRBV13 with TRBJ2-3, with TRBD2 as a possible D gene (5 bases). The germline V gene encodes CDR1 PRHDT and CDR2 FYEKMQ (reference sequence). There are 15 residues in the CDR3. V lost 4 bases and J lost 2, with 13 bases in between. The CDR3 DNA sequence: TGTGCCAGCAGCTCACTCGGGGATCTCACAGATACGCAGTATTTT. This sequence encodes CASSSLGDLTDTQYF.

The chain has TRBV5-4 and TRBJ1-4; 8 positions agree with TRBD1. Per germline, CDR1 SGHNT and CDR2 YYREEE (reference sequence). CDR3 length: 16 amino acids. V gave up 2 bases and J gave up 7 bases; unmatched junction bases: 10. In DNA, the CDR3 is TGTGCCAGCAGCTTCGGACAGGGCGGGGGTGGTGAAAAACTGTTTTTT. Protein sequence: CASSFGQGGGGEKLFF.

This chain connects TRBV28 to TRBJ2-5; TRBD1 matches at 8 bases. Germline assignment: CDR1 MDHEN and CDR2 SYDVKM. V gave up 6 bases and J gave up 5 bases; unmatched junction bases: 2. The CDR3 length is 12 residues. The CDR3 loop reads CASRRQGETQYF. DNA for the CDR3: TGTGCCAGCAGGCGACAGGGGGAGACCCAGTACTTC. The full variable domain, completed using reference TRBV28 and TRBJ2-5, is DVKVTQSSRYLVKRTGEKVFLECVQDMDHENMFWYRQDPGLGLRLIYFSYDVKMKEKGDIPEGYSVSREKKERFSLILESASTNQTSMYLCASRRQGETQYFGPGTRLLVL.

J is TRBJ1-5 and V is TRBV25-1; unclear D gene. The V end lost 6 bases, the J end lost 5 bases, and 11 bases lay between the germline ends. The CDR3 runs 13 residues. Germline lookup yields CDR1 MGHDK and CDR2 SYGVNS. The CDR3 nucleotides read TGTGCCAGCAGCCAAGGGAGGGATCAGCCCCAGCATTTT. This gives the protein CASSQGRDQPQHF.

The V call is TRBV5-1, the J call TRBJ2-3; TRBD2 matches at 11 bases. There are 14 residues in the CDR3. CDR1 SGHRS and CDR2 YFSETQ come from the germline V gene. With V trimmed by 6 bases and J by 5 bases, 5 bases remained unmatched. The CDR3 sequence is CASKSTSGGDTQYF. The CDR3 DNA is TGCGCCAGCAAGAGTACTAGCGGGGGAGATACGCAGTATTTT.

V and J are TRBV18 and TRBJ1-1; D might be TRBD1 (6 bases). Germline V gene sequence: CDR1 KGHSH, CDR2 LQKENI. V gave up 2 bases and J gave up 3 bases, with 13 bases separating them. The CDR3 covers 15 residues. The CDR3 DNA follows: TGTGCCAGCTCACCATTACCCTCAGGGGACACTGAAGCTTTCTTT. It is translated as CASSPLPSGDTEAFF. The complete variable domain, with remaining parts taken from reference TRBV18 and TRBJ1-1, reads NAGVMQNPRHLVRRRGQEARLRCSPMKGHSHVYWYRQLPEEGLKFMVYLQKENIIDESGMPKERFSAEFPKEGPSILRIQQVVRGDSAAYFCASSPLPSGDTEAFFGQGTRLTVV.

The rearrangement joins TRBV19 to TRBJ1-5, with 10 bases identical to TRBD1. There are 14 residues in the CDR3. Trimming at V came to 5 bases and at J to 8 bases, leaving 6 bases not matched to a gene. CDR1 is LNHDA, CDR2 SQIVND, per germline (reference sequence). This CDR3 reads CASSGRQGAKPQHF. DNA of the CDR3: TGTGCCAGTAGTGGCCGACAGGGGGCTAAGCCCCAGCATTTT.

V usage is TRBV4-1 and J usage is TRBJ1-3, with D maybe TRBD1 (5 bases). Trimming removed 4 bases at V and 2 bases at J, with 15 bases between. CDR1 is MGHRA, CDR2 YSYEKL, per germline. This CDR3 contains 16 residues. The CDR3 is CASSLGVPGAGNTIYF. The CDR3 nucleotides are TGCGCCAGCAGCCTTGGCGTCCCGGGGGCTGGAAACACCATATATTTT.

This clone is a singleton in its sample. The chain carries TRBV5-1 and TRBJ2-5, with 8 bases that match TRBD1. Germline CDR1 SGHRS, CDR2 YFSETQ. Unmatched junction bases numbered 9, after V lost 3 bases and J lost 5 bases. The length of the CDR3 is 15 residues. The CDR3 DNA reads TGCGCCAGCAGCTCCGTGACAGGGGTGGGGGAGACCCAGTACTTC. This codes for CASSSVTGVGETQYF.

CDR3 in amino acids: CASSNRGLRETQYF. For the CDR3, the DNA is TGTGCCAGTAGTAACAGGGGGCTTCGAGAGACCCAGTACTTC. The chain uses TRBV19 and TRBJ2-5, with TRBD1 matching over 9 bases. The CDR3 is 14 residues long. The V segment lost 4 bases and the J segment 4 bases; nucleotides outside the gene matches: 4. Germline CDR1 is LNHDA and CDR2 is SQIVND (reference sequence).

The rearrangement uses TRBV4-2 and TRBJ2-1, with 9 bases matching TRBD2. V lost 0 bases, J lost 7 bases, and 7 bases stayed unmatched. The CDR3 runs 16 residues. Germline lookup yields CDR1 LGHNA and CDR2 YNFKEQ. Written as DNA, the CDR3 is TGTGCCAGCAGCCAAGATGTGGCGGGAGGGATAAATGAGCAGTTCTTC. Translating it yields CASSQDVAGGINEQFF.

CDR3 sequence (DNA): TGCGCCAGCAGCCAATCCGGACAGGGGGTTCAATCACCCCTCCACTTT. Translating it yields CASSQSGQGVQSPLHF. The chain uses TRBV4-3 and TRBJ1-6; 10 nucleotides match TRBD1. V shed 2 bases and J 10 bases; nucleotides not matched to a gene: 8. The CDR3 is 16 amino acids. Germline V gene lookup returns CDR1 LGHNA and CDR2 YSLEER.

CDR3 nucleotides: TGTGCCAGCAGCGATCGACAGGCGAACACCGGGGAGCTGTTTTTT. It encodes CASSDRQANTGELFF. The gene calls are TRBV7-6 and TRBJ2-2, with a possible D match to TRBD1 (6 bases). Per the germline V gene, CDR1 is SGHVS and CDR2 is FNYEAQ. This CDR3 has 15 amino acids. V was cut by 5 bases and J by 0 bases, with 10 bases left in between.

This sequence joins TRBV5-4 and TRBJ2-3, with 7 bases lining up with TRBD1. Germline-derived CDR1 and CDR2 are SGHNT and YYREEE (reference sequence). The V gene end was trimmed by 4 bases and the J gene end by 2 bases; junction bases not matched to a gene: 7. The length of the CDR3 is 15 residues. The DNA for the CDR3 is TGTGCCAGCAGCCACACAGGGGCGTCCACAGATACGCAGTATTTT. This sequence encodes CASSHTGASTDTQYF.

V usage is TRBV15 and J usage is TRBJ2-4, with 8 nucleotides matching TRBD1. The V gene end was trimmed by 2 bases and the J gene end by 5 bases; junction bases not matched to a gene: 5. This CDR3 is built from 15 residues. Germline lookup yields CDR1 LNHNV and CDR2 YYDKDF (reference sequence). The CDR3 region is CATSRTGTGENIQYF. The CDR3 DNA reads as TGTGCCACCAGCAGAACGGGGACAGGCGAAAACATTCAGTACTTC. Full variable domain (missing parts from reference TRBV15 and TRBJ2-4): DAMVIQNPRYQVTQFGKPVTLSCSQTLNHNVMYWYQQKSSQAPKLLFHYYDKDFNNEADTPDNFQSRRPNTSFCFLDIRSPGLGDTAMYLCATSRTGTGENIQYFGAGTRLSVL.

The chain uses TRBV15 and TRBJ1-4, with a possible D match to TRBD1 (5 bases). Trimming removed 0 bases at V and 8 bases at J, with 13 bases between. The CDR3 sequence is 15 residues long. Per the germline V gene, CDR1 is LNHNV and CDR2 is YYDKDF (reference sequence). The CDR3: CATSRDRAAREKLFF. The CDR3 DNA follows: TGTGCCACCAGCAGAGACAGGGCGGCACGGGAAAAACTGTTTTTT.

A word on this clone: A read error may be the cause here, since a much bigger clone is one base away. V is TRBV3-1 (or the pseudogene TRBV3-2) and J is TRBJ1-1; possible D gene TRBD1, 6 bases. Trimming cost V 5 bases and J 1 base, with 8 bases left between them. CDR3 length: 13 residues. Germline-derived CDR1 and CDR2 are LGHDT and YNNKEL (reference sequence). The CDR3 DNA sequence: TGTGCCAGCAGCTCGGACAGGAACACTGAAGCTTTCTTT. Encoded protein: CASSSDRNTEAFF.

The chain joins TRBV19 to TRBJ2-6; no firm D call. V was clipped by 7 bases and J by 0 bases, with 13 bases between them. Per the germline V gene, CDR1 is LNHDA and CDR2 is SQIVND (reference sequence). The CDR3 loop spans 16 amino acids. CDR3 amino acids: CASTSVRSSGANVLTF. The CDR3 DNA reads as TGTGCCAGTACGTCCGTAAGGAGCTCTGGGGCCAACGTCCTGACTTTC. The entire variable domain, with the rest obtained from reference TRBV19 and TRBJ2-6, is as follows: DGGITQSPKYLFRKEGQNVTLSCEQNLNHDAMYWYRQDPGQGLRLIYYSQIVNDFQKGDIAEGYSVSREKKESFPLTVTSAQKNPTAFYLCASTSVRSSGANVLTFGAGSRLTVL.

V usage is TRBV7-2 and J usage is TRBJ2-7; TRBD2 might be the D (6 bases). The V and J ends lost 2 bases and 0 bases respectively, with 8 bases between them. CDR1 SGHTA and CDR2 FQGNSA come from the germline V gene. CDR3 length: 14 amino acids. The DNA for the CDR3 is TGTGCCAGCAGCTTATGGAGGGACTCCTACGAGCAGTACTTC. Translated: CASSLWRDSYEQYF. Full variable domain (outside the CDR3, taken from reference TRBV7-2 and TRBJ2-7): GAGVSQSPSNKVTEKGKDVELRCDPISGHTALYWYRQSLGQGLEFLIYFQGNSAPDKSGLPSDRFSAERTGGSVSTLTIQRTQQEDSAVYLCASSLWRDSYEQYFGPGTRLTVT.